This TCR beta chain was identified during a study of blood T cell repertoires in COVID-19. About the study: T cells, B-cell-depleted T cells, or PBMCs supplied cDNA or gDNA.

This clone was counted once. The CDR3 is made up of 12 amino acids. From germline, CDR1 is GTSNPN and CDR2 SVGIG (reference sequence). With 3 bases removed from V and 2 bases from J, the gap between germline ends came to 7 bases. Study processing details: Reference gene primer amplification gave nucleated cell count estimates. TCRdb's table, derived via immunoSEQ multiplex PCR, lists solely in-frame clones and lacks some. From that table come the V and J calls and clone size; the DNA was used to work out D and trimming. The sample carries about 80,000 clones, around 88% recorded once. The chain recombines TRBV30 with TRBJ1-1; D uncertain. Sequencing was done on a sample of peripheral blood. The TCR originated in a woman older than 75 with acute or convalescent COVID-19. The CDR3 loop reads CAWRQTNTEAFF. CDR3 coding DNA: TGTGCCTGGAGACAGACAAACACTGAAGCTTTCTTT.